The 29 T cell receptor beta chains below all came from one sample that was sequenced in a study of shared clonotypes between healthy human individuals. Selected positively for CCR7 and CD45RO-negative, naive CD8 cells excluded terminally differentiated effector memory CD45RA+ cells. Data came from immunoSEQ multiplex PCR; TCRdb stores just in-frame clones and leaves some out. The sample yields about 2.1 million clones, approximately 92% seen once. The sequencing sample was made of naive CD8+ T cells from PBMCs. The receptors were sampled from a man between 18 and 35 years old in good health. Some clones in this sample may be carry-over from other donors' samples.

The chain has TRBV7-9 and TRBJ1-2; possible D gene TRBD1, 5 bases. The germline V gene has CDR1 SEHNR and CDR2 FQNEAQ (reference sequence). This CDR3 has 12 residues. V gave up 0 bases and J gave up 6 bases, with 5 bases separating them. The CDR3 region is CASSLAGDGYTF. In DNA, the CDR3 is TGTGCCAGCAGCTTAGCAGGGGATGGCTACACCTTC. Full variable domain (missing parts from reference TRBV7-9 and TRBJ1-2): DTGVSQNPRHKITKRGQNVTFRCDPISEHNRLYWYRQTLGQGPEFLTYFQNEAQLEKSRLLSDRFSAERPKGSFSTLEIQRTEQGDSAMYLCASSLAGDGYTFGSGTRLTVV.

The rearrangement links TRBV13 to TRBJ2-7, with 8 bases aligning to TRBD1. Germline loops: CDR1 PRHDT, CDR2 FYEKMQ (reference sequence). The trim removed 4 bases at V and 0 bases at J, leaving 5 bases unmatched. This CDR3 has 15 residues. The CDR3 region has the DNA TGTGCCAGCAGCTCCACGGACAGGGACTCCTACGAGCAGTACTTC. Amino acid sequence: CASSSTDRDSYEQYF.

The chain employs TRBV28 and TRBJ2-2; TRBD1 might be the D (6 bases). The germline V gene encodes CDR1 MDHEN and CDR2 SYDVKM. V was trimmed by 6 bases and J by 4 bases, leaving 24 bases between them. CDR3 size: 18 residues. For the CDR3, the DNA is TGTGCCAGCAGCCCCGTGGTCAGGGGCTCCGGATTCACCGGGGAGCTGTTTTTT. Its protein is CASSPVVRGSGFTGELFF.

CDR3: CASSSGAGDTQYF. In DNA form, the CDR3 reads TGTGCCAGCAGCTCCGGAGCGGGAGATACGCAGTATTTT. The rearrangement uses TRBV7-8 and TRBJ2-3; a weak D match, TRBD2 (6 bases). V gave up 4 bases and J gave up 5 bases, with 10 bases separating them. Germline CDR1 SGHVS, CDR2 FQNEAQ. The CDR3 sequence is 13 residues long. Combining the CDR3 with reference TRBV7-8 and TRBJ2-3 gives the whole variable domain GAGVSQSPRYKVAKRGQDVALRCDPISGHVSLFWYQQALGQGPEFLTYFQNEAQLDKSGLPSDRFFAERPEGSVSTLKIQRTQQEDSAVYLCASSSGAGDTQYFGPGTRLTVL.

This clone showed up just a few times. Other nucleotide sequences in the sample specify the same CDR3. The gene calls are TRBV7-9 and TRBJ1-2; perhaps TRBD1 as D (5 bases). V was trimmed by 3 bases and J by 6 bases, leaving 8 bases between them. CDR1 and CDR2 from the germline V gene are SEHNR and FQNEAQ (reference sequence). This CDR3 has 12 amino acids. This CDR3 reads CASSFGADGYTF. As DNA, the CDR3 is TGTGCCAGCAGCTTCGGGGCCGATGGCTACACCTTC. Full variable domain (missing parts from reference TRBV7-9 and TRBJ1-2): DTGVSQNPRHKITKRGQNVTFRCDPISEHNRLYWYRQTLGQGPEFLTYFQNEAQLEKSRLLSDRFSAERPKGSFSTLEIQRTEQGDSAMYLCASSFGADGYTFGSGTRLTVV.

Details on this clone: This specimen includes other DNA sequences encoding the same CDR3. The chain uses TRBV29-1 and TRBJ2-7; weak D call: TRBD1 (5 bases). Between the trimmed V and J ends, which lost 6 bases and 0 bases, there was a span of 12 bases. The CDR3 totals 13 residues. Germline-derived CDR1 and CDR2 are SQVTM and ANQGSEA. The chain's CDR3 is CSVGGASSYEQYF. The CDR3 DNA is TGCAGCGTAGGTGGGGCAAGCTCCTACGAGCAGTACTTC.

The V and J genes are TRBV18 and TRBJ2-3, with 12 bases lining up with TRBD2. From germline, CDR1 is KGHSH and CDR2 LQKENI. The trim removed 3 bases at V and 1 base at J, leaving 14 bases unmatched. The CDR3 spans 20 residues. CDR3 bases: TGTGCCAGCTCACCTCCAGGACTAGCGGGAATGTATTTAGGCACAGATACGCAGTATTTT. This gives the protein CASSPPGLAGMYLGTDTQYF.

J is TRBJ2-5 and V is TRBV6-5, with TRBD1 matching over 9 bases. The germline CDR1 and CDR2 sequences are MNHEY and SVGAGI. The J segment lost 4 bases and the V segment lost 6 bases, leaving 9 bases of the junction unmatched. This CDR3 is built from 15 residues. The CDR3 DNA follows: TGTGCCAGCAGGCCAACAGGGGGCTCTAGAGAGACCCAGTACTTC. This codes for CASRPTGGSRETQYF.

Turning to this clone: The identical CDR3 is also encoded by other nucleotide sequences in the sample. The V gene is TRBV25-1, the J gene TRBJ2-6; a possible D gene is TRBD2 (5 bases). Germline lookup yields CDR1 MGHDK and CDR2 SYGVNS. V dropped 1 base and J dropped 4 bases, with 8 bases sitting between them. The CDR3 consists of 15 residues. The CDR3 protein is CASSEWGAGANVLTF. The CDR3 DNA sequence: TGTGCCAGCAGTGAATGGGGAGCCGGGGCCAACGTCCTGACTTTC.

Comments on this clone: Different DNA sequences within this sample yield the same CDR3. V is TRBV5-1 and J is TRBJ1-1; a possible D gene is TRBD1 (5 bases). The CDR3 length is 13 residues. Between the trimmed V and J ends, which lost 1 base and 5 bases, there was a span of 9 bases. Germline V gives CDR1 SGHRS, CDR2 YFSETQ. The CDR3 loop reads CASSLRGGTEAFF. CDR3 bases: TGCGCCAGCAGCTTGCGCGGGGGAACTGAAGCTTTCTTT.

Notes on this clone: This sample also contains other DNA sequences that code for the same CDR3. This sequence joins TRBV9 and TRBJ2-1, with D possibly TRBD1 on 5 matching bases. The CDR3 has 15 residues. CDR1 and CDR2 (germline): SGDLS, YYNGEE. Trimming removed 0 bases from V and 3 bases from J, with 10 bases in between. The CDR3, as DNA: TGTGCCAGCAGCGTAGATGGTAGGGGCTACAATGAGCAGTTCTTC. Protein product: CASSVDGRGYNEQFF.

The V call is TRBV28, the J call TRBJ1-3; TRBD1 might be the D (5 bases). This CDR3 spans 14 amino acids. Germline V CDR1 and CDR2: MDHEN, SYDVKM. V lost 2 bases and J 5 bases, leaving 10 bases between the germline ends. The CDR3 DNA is TGTGCCAGCAGTTTAAGGCAGGGCAGAAACACCATATATTTT. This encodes CASSLRQGRNTIYF.

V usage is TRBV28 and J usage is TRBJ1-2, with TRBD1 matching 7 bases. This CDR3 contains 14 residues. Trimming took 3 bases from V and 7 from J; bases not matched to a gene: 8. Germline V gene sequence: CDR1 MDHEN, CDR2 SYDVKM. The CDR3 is CASSFSEGASGYTF. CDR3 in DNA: TGTGCCAGCAGTTTTTCCGAGGGGGCCTCTGGCTACACCTTC.

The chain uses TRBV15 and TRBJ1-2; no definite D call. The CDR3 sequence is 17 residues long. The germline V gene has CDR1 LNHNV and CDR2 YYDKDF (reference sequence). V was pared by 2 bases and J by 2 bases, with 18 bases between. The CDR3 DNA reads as TGTGCCACCAGCAGAACACCTCCGGAACCAAGAAACTATGGCTACACCTTC. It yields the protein CATSRTPPEPRNYGYTF.

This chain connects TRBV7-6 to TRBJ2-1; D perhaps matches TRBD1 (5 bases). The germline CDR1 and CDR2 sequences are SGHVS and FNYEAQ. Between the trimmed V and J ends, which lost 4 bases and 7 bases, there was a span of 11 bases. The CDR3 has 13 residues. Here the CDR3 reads CASSSGHANEQFF. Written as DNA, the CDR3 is TGTGCCAGCAGCTCAGGACATGCGAATGAGCAGTTCTTC. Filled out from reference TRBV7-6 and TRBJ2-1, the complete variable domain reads GAGVSQSPRYKVTKRGQDVALRCDPISGHVSLYWYRQALGQGPEFLTYFNYEAQQDKSGLPNDRFSAERPEGSISTLTIQRTEQRDSAMYRCASSSGHANEQFFGPGTRLTVL.

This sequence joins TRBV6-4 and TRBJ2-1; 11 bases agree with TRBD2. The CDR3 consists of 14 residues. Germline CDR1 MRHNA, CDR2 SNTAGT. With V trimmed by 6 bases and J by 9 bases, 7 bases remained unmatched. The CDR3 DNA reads TGTGCCAGCAGCGACCTAGCGGGAGGCGGTGAGCAGTTCTTC. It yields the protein CASSDLAGGGEQFF.

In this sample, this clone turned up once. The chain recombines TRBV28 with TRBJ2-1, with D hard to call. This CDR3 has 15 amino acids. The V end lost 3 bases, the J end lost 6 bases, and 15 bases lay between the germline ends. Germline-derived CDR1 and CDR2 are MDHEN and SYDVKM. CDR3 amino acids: CASSFPPRVPNEQFF. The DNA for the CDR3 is TGTGCCAGCAGTTTTCCCCCCCGAGTTCCCAATGAGCAGTTCTTC.

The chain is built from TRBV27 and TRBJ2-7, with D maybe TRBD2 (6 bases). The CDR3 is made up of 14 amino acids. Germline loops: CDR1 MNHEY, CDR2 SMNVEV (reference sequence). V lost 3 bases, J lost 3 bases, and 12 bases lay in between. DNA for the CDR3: TGTGCCAGCAGTTTCACGCCGGGAGACTACGAGCAGTACTTC. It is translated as CASSFTPGDYEQYF.

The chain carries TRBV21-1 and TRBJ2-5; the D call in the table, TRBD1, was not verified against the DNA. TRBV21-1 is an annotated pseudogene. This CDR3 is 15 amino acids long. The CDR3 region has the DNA TGTGCCAGCAGCAACCCACAGGGATGGGAAGAGACCCAGTACTTC. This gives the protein CASSNPQGWEETQYF.

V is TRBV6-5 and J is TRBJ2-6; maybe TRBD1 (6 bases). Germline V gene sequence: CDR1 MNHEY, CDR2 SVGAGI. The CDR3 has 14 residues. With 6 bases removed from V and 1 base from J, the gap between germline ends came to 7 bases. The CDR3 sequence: CASRGQSGANVLTF. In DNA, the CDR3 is TGTGCCAGCAGAGGACAGTCTGGGGCCAACGTCCTGACTTTC.

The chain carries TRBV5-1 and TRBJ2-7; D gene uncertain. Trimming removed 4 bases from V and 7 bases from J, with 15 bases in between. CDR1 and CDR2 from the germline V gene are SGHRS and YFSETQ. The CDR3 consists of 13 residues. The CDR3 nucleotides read TGCGCCAGCAGCCCCGTCGACCCTAGAGAGCAGTACTTC. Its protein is CASSPVDPREQYF.

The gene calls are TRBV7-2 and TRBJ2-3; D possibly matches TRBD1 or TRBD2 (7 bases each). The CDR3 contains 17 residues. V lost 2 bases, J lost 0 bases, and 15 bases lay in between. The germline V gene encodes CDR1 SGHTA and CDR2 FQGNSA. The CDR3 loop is CASSLPAGGGSTDTQYF. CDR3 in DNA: TGTGCCAGCAGCTTACCGGCAGGGGGAGGGAGCACAGATACGCAGTATTTT.

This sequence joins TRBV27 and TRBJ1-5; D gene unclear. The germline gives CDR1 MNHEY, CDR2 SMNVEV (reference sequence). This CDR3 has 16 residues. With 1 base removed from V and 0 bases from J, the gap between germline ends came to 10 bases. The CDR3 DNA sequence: TGTGCCAGCAGTTTATTTTACAGTTATAGCAATCAGCCCCAGCATTTT. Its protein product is CASSLFYSYSNQPQHF.

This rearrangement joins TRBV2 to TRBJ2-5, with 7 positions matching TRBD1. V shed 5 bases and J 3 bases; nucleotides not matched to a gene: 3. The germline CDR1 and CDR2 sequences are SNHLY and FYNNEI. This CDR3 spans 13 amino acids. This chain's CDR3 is CASSPQGEETQYF. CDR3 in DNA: TGTGCCAGCAGTCCCCAGGGGGAAGAGACCCAGTACTTC.

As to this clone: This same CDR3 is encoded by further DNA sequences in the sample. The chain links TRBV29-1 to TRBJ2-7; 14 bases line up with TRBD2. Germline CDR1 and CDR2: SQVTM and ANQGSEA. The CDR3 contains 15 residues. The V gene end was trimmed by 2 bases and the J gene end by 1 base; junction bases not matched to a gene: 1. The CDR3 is CSVEWTSGRSYEQYF. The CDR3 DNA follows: TGCAGCGTTGAATGGACTAGCGGGAGGTCCTACGAGCAGTACTTC.

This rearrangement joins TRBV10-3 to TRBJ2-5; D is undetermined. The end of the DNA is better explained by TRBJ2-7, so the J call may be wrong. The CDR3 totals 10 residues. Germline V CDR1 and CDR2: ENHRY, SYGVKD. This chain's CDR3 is CATANYEQYF. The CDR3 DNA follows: TGTGCCACCGCAAACTACGAGCAGTACTTC.

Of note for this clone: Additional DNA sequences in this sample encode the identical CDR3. The CDR3 spells CSVADSYGYTF. The CDR3 DNA is TGCAGCGTCGCGGACAGCTATGGCTACACCTTC. V and J are TRBV29-1 and TRBJ1-2; possibly TRBD1 for D (6 bases). Germline V gives CDR1 SQVTM, CDR2 ANQGSEA. V lost 6 bases to trimming and J lost 4 bases, with 9 bases between them. The length of the CDR3 is 11 residues.

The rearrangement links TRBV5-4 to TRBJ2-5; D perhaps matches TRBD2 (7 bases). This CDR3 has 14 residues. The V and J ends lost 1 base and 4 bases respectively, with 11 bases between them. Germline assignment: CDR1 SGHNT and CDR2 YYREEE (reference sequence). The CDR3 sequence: CASSLWEGGETQYF. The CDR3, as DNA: TGTGCCAGCAGCTTGTGGGAGGGGGGAGAGACCCAGTACTTC.

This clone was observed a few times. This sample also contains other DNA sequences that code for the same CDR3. The CDR3, as DNA: TGTGCCAGCAGCCCCAGGGACGAGCAGTACTTC. Protein product: CASSPRDEQYF. The chain carries TRBV28 and TRBJ2-7, with a tentative D call TRBD1 (5 bases). The germline gives CDR1 MDHEN, CDR2 SYDVKM. This CDR3 is built from 11 residues. Trimming took off 6 bases at V and 5 bases at J, with 8 bases between the two ends.